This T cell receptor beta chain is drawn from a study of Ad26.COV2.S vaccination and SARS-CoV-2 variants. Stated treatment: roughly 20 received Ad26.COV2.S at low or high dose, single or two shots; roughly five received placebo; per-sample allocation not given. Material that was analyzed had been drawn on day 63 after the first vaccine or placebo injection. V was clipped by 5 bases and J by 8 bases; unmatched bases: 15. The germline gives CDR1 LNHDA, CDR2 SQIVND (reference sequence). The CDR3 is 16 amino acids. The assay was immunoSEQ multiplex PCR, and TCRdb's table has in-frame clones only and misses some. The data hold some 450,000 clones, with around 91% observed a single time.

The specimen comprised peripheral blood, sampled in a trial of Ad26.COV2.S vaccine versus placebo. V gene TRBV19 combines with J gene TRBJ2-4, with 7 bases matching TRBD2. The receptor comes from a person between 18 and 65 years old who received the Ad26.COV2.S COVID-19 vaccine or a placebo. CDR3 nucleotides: TGTGCCAGTAGTCTCGAAGGGAGGGGAAGATTGGACATTCAGTACTTC. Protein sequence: CASSLEGRGRLDIQYF.